A single sample gave rise to the 31 T cell receptor beta chains below, sequenced in a study of regulatory T cells in long-lasting Graves disease. According to the study, TCR beta libraries were built with iRepertoire HTBI primers and CDR3-region Arm-PCR. TCRdb ran MiXCR on the multiplex PCR reads and lists one entry per CDR3 protein. The top ten hold about 6.6% of the sample, which has around 450,000 distinct CDR3 sequences, roughly a fifth seen once. Time point in this sample: persistent/refractory GD, antithyroid drugs over 5 years with positive TRAb. Preparation of the TCR library used RNA extracted from PBMCs. Sequenced here: peripheral blood mononuclear cells (PBMCs), sampled when the disease was refractory, from a patient treated with antithyroid drugs. The receptors derive from a female donor with Graves disease.

The V gene is TRBV20-1, the J gene TRBJ2-5; TRBD2 matches at 7 bases. Per the germline V gene, CDR1 is DFQATT and CDR2 is SNEGSKA (reference sequence). V lost 3 bases, J lost 3 bases, and 10 bases stayed unmatched. This CDR3 region has 15 residues. The CDR3 coding sequence is TGCAGTGCTAGGCCTAGCGGTACCCCAGAAGAGACCCAGTACTTC. This translates into CSARPSGTPEETQYF.

This clonotype was counted many times. The chain is built from TRBV12-5 and TRBJ1-2, with TRBD1 identical over 9 bases. This CDR3 spans 18 amino acids. Per the germline V gene, CDR1 is LGHNT and CDR2 is FRNRAP. V gave up 3 bases and J gave up 3 bases; unmatched junction bases: 14. CDR3 region: CASGFKSGDRDPYYGYTF. CDR3 nucleotides: TGTGCTAGTGGTTTCAAATCGGGGGACAGGGATCCCTACTATGGCTACACCTTC. Together with reference TRBV12-5 and TRBJ1-2, the CDR3 gives the full variable domain: DARVTQTPRHKVTEMGQEVTMRCQPILGHNTVFWYRQTMMQGLELLAYFRNRAPLDDSGMPKDRFSAEMPDATLATLKIQPSEPRDSAVYFCASGFKSGDRDPYYGYTFGSGTRLTVV.

The sample holds many counts of this clonotype. This chain connects TRBV20-1 to TRBJ1-1; unclear D gene. From germline, CDR1 is DFQATT and CDR2 SNEGSKA (reference sequence). Trimming took 6 bases from V and 10 from J, leaving 24 bases between them. The CDR3 is 14 residues long. The CDR3 region has the DNA TGCAGTGCCAGCCCCGGCGGAGATCAGACTTTAGCTTTCTTT. This encodes CSASPGGDQTLAFF.

This chain connects TRBV30 to TRBJ2-4, with TRBD1 matching 7 bases. Germline CDR1 GTSNPN, CDR2 SVGIG (reference sequence). The CDR3 is 16 residues long. The V and J ends lost 2 bases and 0 bases, in that order; junction bases with no gene match: 7. The CDR3 spells CAWSPGTDRAKNIQYF. CDR3 nucleotide sequence: TGTGCCTGGAGTCCAGGGACAGACCGAGCCAAAAACATTCAGTACTTC.

The sample holds a few counts of this clonotype. The chain combines TRBV7-8 with TRBJ2-7; 12 nucleotides align to TRBD2. Germline V lookup: CDR1 SGHVS, CDR2 FQNEAQ. J was trimmed by 2 bases and V by 4 bases; bases with no gene match: 6. CDR3 length: 16 amino acids. The CDR3 reads CASSSSRLAGAYEQYF. CDR3 in DNA: TGTGCCAGCAGCTCTTCCAGACTAGCGGGAGCCTACGAGCAGTACTTC.

V usage is TRBV4-1 and J usage is TRBJ2-7; perhaps TRBD2 as D (6 bases). Deletions cut 3 bases from V and 2 bases from J, with 17 bases between. Germline V gene lookup returns CDR1 MGHRA and CDR2 YSYEKL. The CDR3 sequence is 16 residues long. CDR3 coding DNA: TGCGCCAGCAGCCAGACGGGACTCCACCTGACCTACGAGCAGTACTTC. It specifies CASSQTGLHLTYEQYF.

The chain has TRBV6-9 and TRBJ1-6; 9 bases match TRBD1. Germline assignment: CDR1 MNHGY and CDR2 SVAAGI. With 4 bases clipped from V and 9 bases from J, the junction kept 7 bases outside the gene matches. The CDR3 consists of 15 residues. The CDR3 here is CASSSAGQGGSPLHF. The CDR3 region has the DNA TGTGCCAGCAGTTCCGCGGGACAGGGAGGTTCACCCCTCCACTTT.

This clonotype was detected only once. V and J are TRBV10-3 and TRBJ1-2; TRBD1 is a possible D gene (5 bases). From germline, CDR1 is ENHRY and CDR2 SYGVKD. The CDR3 has 13 residues. V was trimmed by 6 bases and J by 4 bases, leaving 12 bases between them. DNA of the CDR3: TGTGCCATCAGGGAGGACACTACCTATGGCTACACCTTC. This encodes CAIREDTTYGYTF.

This clonotype occurred many times. CDR3 coding DNA: TGTGCCAGCGGCAAGGGTGAGAGGGAGACCCAGTACTTC. Translation gives CASGKGERETQYF. The chain is built from TRBV28 and TRBJ2-5; no definite D call. Per the germline V gene, CDR1 is MDHEN and CDR2 is SYDVKM. The CDR3 has 13 amino acids. V gave up 8 bases and J gave up 5 bases, with 15 bases separating them. Looking up the rest from reference TRBV28 and TRBJ2-5 gives the full variable domain: DVKVTQSSRYLVKRTGEKVFLECVQDMDHENMFWYRQDPGLGLRLIYFSYDVKMKEKGDIPEGYSVSREKKERFSLILESASTNQTSMYLCASGKGERETQYFGPGTRLLVL.

A few counts support this clonotype. This may stem from a read error, because a much larger clone lies one nucleotide away. The chain employs TRBV28 and TRBJ1-1; possible D gene TRBD1, 6 bases. The CDR3 totals 14 residues. Germline assignment: CDR1 MDHEN and CDR2 SYDVKM. With 7 bases removed from V and 0 bases from J, the gap between germline ends came to 12 bases. This CDR3 is CASTRGAVNTEAFF. In DNA form, the CDR3 reads TGTGCCAGCACCCGGGGGGCAGTGAACACTGAAGCTTTCTTT.

The chain couples TRBV18 to TRBJ2-1, with D unresolved. Germline loops: CDR1 KGHSH, CDR2 LQKENI. The CDR3 is 14 amino acids. V was shortened by 3 bases and J by 6 bases, with 12 bases between the two germline ends. Written as DNA, the CDR3 is TGTGCCAGCTCACCGCAACCTTATCTCAATGAGCAGTTCTTC. Translated, it gives CASSPQPYLNEQFF.

The sample holds a few counts of this clonotype. V is TRBV28 and J is TRBJ2-7; D may be TRBD1 (6 bases). The CDR3 is 13 residues long. With 6 bases removed from V and 0 bases from J, the gap between germline ends came to 9 bases. Germline CDR1 MDHEN, CDR2 SYDVKM. The CDR3: CASRGATSYEQYF. DNA of the CDR3: TGTGCCAGCAGGGGGGCTACCTCCTACGAGCAGTACTTC.

A note on this clonotype: At one of its ends the junction is not consistent with the germline gene, which may arise from a read error. This rearrangement joins TRBV5-1 to TRBJ1-2; no clear D gene. Germline CDR1 and CDR2: SGHRS and YFSETQ. This CDR3 is 15 amino acids long. The CDR3 protein is CTSSLSTAIGDGYTF. For the CDR3, the DNA is TGCACCAGCAGCTTGAGTACAGCCATCGGGGATGGCTACACCTTC.

This clonotype is a singleton in its sample. The CDR3 DNA sequence: TGCGCCAGCAGCATGTCAACAGGGAACACTGAAGCTTTCTTT. Translation gives CASSMSTGNTEAFF. J is TRBJ1-1 and V is TRBV5-1; weak D call: TRBD1 (5 bases). Per germline, CDR1 SGHRS and CDR2 YFSETQ. This CDR3 is built from 14 residues. V was pared by 4 bases and J by 1 base, with 11 bases between.

The rearrangement joins TRBV20-1 to TRBJ2-7, with D perhaps TRBD1 (6 bases). CDR3 length: 14 residues. V was trimmed by 1 base and J by 4 bases, leaving 14 bases between them. CDR1 is DFQATT and CDR2 is SNEGSKA in the germline V gene (reference sequence). CDR3 protein: CSARGAQGYYEQYF. Written as DNA, the CDR3 is TGCAGTGCTAGAGGAGCACAGGGATATTACGAGCAGTACTTC.

The CDR3 DNA reads TGTGCCAGCAGTTACTCTGCCAGCGGGGGGGGTGAGCAGTACTTC. Translated, it gives CASSYSASGGGEQYF. The V gene is TRBV6-2 or TRBV6-3, the J gene TRBJ2-7; 10 nucleotides agree with TRBD2. Germline CDR1 reads MNHEY; CDR2 reads SVGEGT. The V gene end was trimmed by 0 bases and the J gene end by 7 bases; junction bases not matched to a gene: 6. The CDR3 runs to 15 residues.

This clonotype was detected only once. The chain combines TRBV20-1 with TRBJ1-6, with D perhaps TRBD1 (6 bases). The CDR3 contains 15 residues. The germline V gene encodes CDR1 DFQATT and CDR2 SNEGSKA (reference sequence). V lost 5 bases, J lost 12 bases, and 23 bases lay in between. This chain's CDR3 is CSASPGDILWGPLHF. DNA of the CDR3: TGCAGTGCTTCCCCAGGGGATATCTTATGGGGACCCCTCCACTTT.

This clonotype turned up a few times. This chain uses TRBV20-1 with TRBJ1-1; TRBD1 might be the D (5 bases). Germline V gene data show CDR1 as DFQATT and CDR2 as SNEGSKA (reference sequence). Trimming removed 2 bases at V and 11 bases at J, with 15 bases between. CDR3 size: 12 residues. CDR3 in amino acids: CSARSAGYQAFF. The DNA for the CDR3 is TGCAGTGCTAGATCGGCAGGGTACCAGGCTTTCTTT.

The chain recombines TRBV3-1 with TRBJ1-5, with unresolved D. Trimming shortened V by 3 bases and J by 4 bases, and 10 bases separated the two germline ends. This CDR3 spans 14 amino acids. Germline V gene lookup returns CDR1 LGHDT and CDR2 YNNKEL (reference sequence). Written as DNA, the CDR3 is TGTGCCAGCAGCCAGTCCGACGGAAATCAGCCCCAGCATTTT. It encodes CASSQSDGNQPQHF.

In its sample, this clonotype was seen a few times. The V and J genes are TRBV11-2 and TRBJ2-5; D gene uncertain. Germline V lookup: CDR1 SGHAT, CDR2 FQNNGV. The CDR3 length is 17 residues. V lost 9 bases and J 4 bases, leaving 27 bases between the germline ends. CDR3 sequence: CASSITPGMPLGETQYF. As DNA, the CDR3 is TGTGCCAGTAGTATAACCCCCGGTATGCCCTTGGGAGAGACCCAGTACTTC.

Concerning this clonotype: Just one base apart from a much larger clone, this may be a read error. The chain combines TRBV27 with TRBJ1-2; TRBD1 matches at 8 bases. The CDR3 runs 19 residues. Germline CDR1 and CDR2: MNHEY and SMNVEV (reference sequence). CDR3 sequence reads: CASHRTGPVSAPTNFGYTF. The CDR3 DNA sequence: TGTGCCAGCCATAGGACAGGGCCGGTCTCAGCCCCGACTAACTTTGGCTACACCTTC.

The gene calls are TRBV9 and TRBJ1-2, with 8 positions matching TRBD1. With V trimmed by 2 bases and J by 2 bases, 8 bases remained unmatched. Germline V lookup: CDR1 SGDLS, CDR2 YYNGEE. The CDR3 runs to 16 residues. In DNA form, the CDR3 reads TGTGCCAGCAGCGTTAGCTGGCAGGGGGCGAACTATGGCTACACCTTC. Its translation is CASSVSWQGANYGYTF.

The table lists this clonotype with many counts. This CDR3 is CASSLHLRGHEQYF. The CDR3 DNA reads TGTGCCAGCAGTCTCCACCTCAGGGGCCACGAGCAGTACTTC. This sequence joins TRBV28 and TRBJ2-7; the D gene is possibly TRBD1 (6 bases). CDR1 is MDHEN and CDR2 is SYDVKM in the germline V gene. This CDR3 contains 14 residues. Trimming left V 5 bases short and J 5 bases short, with 16 bases between.

At least ten counts were recorded for this clonotype. The chain combines TRBV7-2 with TRBJ2-5, with a weak D call TRBD2 (6 bases). Germline V gives CDR1 SGHTA, CDR2 FQGNSA. Between the trimmed V and J ends, which lost 6 bases and 1 base, there was a span of 12 bases. The CDR3 consists of 14 residues. The CDR3 DNA follows: TGTGCCAGCAGTTCGGGGACTGTCCAAGAGACCCAGTACTTC. Amino acids: CASSSGTVQETQYF.

V gene TRBV7-9 combines with J gene TRBJ2-6; 9 nucleotides agree with TRBD1. Looked up from germline, CDR1 is SEHNR and CDR2 is FQNEAQ (reference sequence). The CDR3 sequence is 16 residues long. Losses at the gene ends were 6 bases for V and 2 bases for J; bases not matched to a gene: 5. The CDR3 nucleotides read TGTGCCAGCAGGCCCGGGACAGGGACTGGGGCCAACGTCCTGACTTTC. Translation gives CASRPGTGTGANVLTF.

This clonotype occurred a few times. V usage is TRBV20-1 and J usage is TRBJ1-3; D remains unclear. V gave up 0 bases and J gave up 0 bases, with 9 bases separating them. Germline values: CDR1 DFQATT, CDR2 SNEGSKA (reference sequence). This CDR3 has 15 amino acids. The CDR3 reads CSARDPGSSGNTIYF. The CDR3 nucleotides are TGCAGTGCTAGAGATCCTGGGAGCTCTGGAAACACCATATATTTT.

This clonotype was observed many times. The chain employs TRBV28 and TRBJ2-7; 9 bases agree with TRBD2. CDR3 length: 14 residues. Germline values: CDR1 MDHEN, CDR2 SYDVKM. The V gene end was trimmed by 8 bases and the J gene end by 1 base; junction bases not matched to a gene: 6. The DNA of the CDR3 is TGTGCCAGCCGGCGGGAGGGCCTTTCCTACGAGCAGTACTTC. The encoded protein is CASRREGLSYEQYF.

The V and J genes are TRBV27 and TRBJ2-7, with D possibly being TRBD1 (5 bases). V lost 6 bases, J lost 4 bases, and 13 bases lay in between. In germline, CDR1 is MNHEY, CDR2 SMNVEV (reference sequence). The CDR3 extends over 13 amino acids. The DNA of the CDR3 is TGTGCCAGCAGCATGGGGCCTATATACGAGCAGTACTTC. Translated, it gives CASSMGPIYEQYF.

This clonotype was seen repeatedly, ten times or more. The genes are TRBV20-1 and TRBJ2-5, with D perhaps given as TRBD1 or TRBD2 (6 bases each). CDR3 length: 13 residues. CDR1 and CDR2 from the germline V gene are DFQATT and SNEGSKA (reference sequence). V lost 6 bases, J lost 5 bases, and 16 bases lay in between. This CDR3 is CSANRGVGETQYF. The CDR3 DNA sequence: TGCAGTGCCAATAGGGGGGTGGGGGAGACCCAGTACTTC.

This clonotype has ten or more counts. This chain uses TRBV29-1 with TRBJ1-1; TRBD1 matches 12 bases. Trimming took 7 bases from V and 0 from J; bases not matched to a gene: 3. Germline V lookup: CDR1 SQVTM, CDR2 ANQGSEA. The CDR3 totals 14 residues. The CDR3 here is CSARDRGLNTEAFF. DNA of the CDR3: TGCAGCGCCCGGGACAGGGGGCTGAACACTGAAGCTTTCTTT.

This clonotype was found many times. The chain couples TRBV12-3 or TRBV12-4 to TRBJ2-2; 7 nucleotides match TRBD2. This CDR3 spans 13 amino acids. After removal of 5 bases from V and 4 bases from J, the junction contained 1 base not matched to a gene. Written as DNA, the CDR3 is TGTGCCAGCAGTCCTAGCGGCACCGGGGAGCTGTTTTTT. It yields the protein CASSPSGTGELFF.